Listed here are 2 T cell receptor beta chains from one sample, sequenced in a study of cytomegalovirus exposure and HLA in healthy donors. PCR primers comprised 60 Vbeta and 13 Jbeta primers. Assay: immunoSEQ multiplex PCR; the TCRdb copy retains only in-frame clones and omits some. The sample holds about 93,000 clones; nearly 80% are singletons and the top ten take 3% to 3.5%. Specimen: PBMCs. The receptors stem from a woman in her forties in good health and CMV-seronegative.

The CDR3 reads CASSDSSGSLVTGELFF. CDR3 in DNA: TGCGCCAGCAGTGACTCTAGCGGGAGCTTGGTCACCGGGGAGCTGTTTTTT. The J gene is TRBJ2-2, the V gene TRBV10-2, with 10 positions matching TRBD2. V shed 3 bases and J 4 bases; nucleotides not matched to a gene: 8. Germline V CDR1 and CDR2: WSHSY, SAAADI. This CDR3 has 17 amino acids.

This clone appeared a single time. The genes are TRBV18 and TRBJ1-1; TRBD1 is a possible D gene (6 bases). CDR1 is KGHSH and CDR2 is LQKENI in the germline V gene. The germline V and J ends were trimmed by 3 bases and 3 bases, with 14 bases remaining between them. The CDR3 contains 15 residues. CDR3 bases: TGTGCCAGCTCACCGCTACAGGGAGTTGACACTGAAGCTTTCTTT. It encodes CASSPLQGVDTEAFF.